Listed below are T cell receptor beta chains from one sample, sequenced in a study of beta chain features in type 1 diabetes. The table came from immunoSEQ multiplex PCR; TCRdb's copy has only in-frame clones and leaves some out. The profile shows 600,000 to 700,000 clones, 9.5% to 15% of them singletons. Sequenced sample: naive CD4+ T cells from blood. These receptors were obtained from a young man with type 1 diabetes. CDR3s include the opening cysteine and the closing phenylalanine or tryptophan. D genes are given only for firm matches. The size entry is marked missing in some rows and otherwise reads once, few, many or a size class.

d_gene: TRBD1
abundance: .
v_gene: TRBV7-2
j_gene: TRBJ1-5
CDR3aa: CASSLDRGWGNQPQHF
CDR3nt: TGTGCCAGCAGCCTGGACAGGGGTTGGGGCAATCAGCCCCAGCATTTT

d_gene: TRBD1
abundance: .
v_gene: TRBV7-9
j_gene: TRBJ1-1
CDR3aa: CASSLALDRGEAFF
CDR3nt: TGTGCCAGCAGCTTAGCGCTAGACAGGGGTGAAGCTTTCTTT

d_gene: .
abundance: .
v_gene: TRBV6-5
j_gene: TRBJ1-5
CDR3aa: CASSYSFGQPQHF
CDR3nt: TGTGCCAGCAGTTACTCCTTTGGTCAGCCCCAGCATTTT

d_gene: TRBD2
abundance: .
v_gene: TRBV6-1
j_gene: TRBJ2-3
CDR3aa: CASSELETSGDTDTQYF
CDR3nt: TGTGCCAGCAGTGAACTTGAGACTAGCGGGGACACAGATACGCAGTATTTT

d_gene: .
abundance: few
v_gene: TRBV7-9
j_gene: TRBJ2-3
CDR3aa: CASSPSGVDTQYF
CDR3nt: TGTGCCAGCAGCCCCAGTGGGGTAGATACGCAGTATTTT

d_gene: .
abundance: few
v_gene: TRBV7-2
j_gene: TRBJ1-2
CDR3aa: CASSFYSEWGYTF
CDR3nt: TGTGCCAGCAGCTTCTATTCCGAGTGGGGCTACACCTTC

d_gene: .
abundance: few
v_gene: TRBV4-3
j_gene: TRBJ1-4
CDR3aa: CASSQGSGVHKNEKLFF
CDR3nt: TGCGCCAGCAGCCAAGGATCAGGGGTCCACAAGAATGAAAAACTGTTTTTT

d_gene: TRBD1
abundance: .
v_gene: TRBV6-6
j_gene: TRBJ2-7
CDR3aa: CASTMDRGEQYF
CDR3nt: TGTGCCAGCACAATGGACAGGGGCGAGCAGTACTTC

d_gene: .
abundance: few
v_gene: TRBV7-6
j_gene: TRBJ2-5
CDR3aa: CASSWPGGRTQYF
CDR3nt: TGTGCCAGCAGCTGGCCTGGTGGACGGACCCAGTACTTC

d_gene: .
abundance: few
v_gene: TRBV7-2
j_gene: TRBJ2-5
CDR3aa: CASSYGLATETQYF
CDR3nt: TGTGCCAGCAGCTACGGGCTAGCGACAGAGACCCAGTACTTC

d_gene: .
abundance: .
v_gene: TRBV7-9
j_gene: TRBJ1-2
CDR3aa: CASSSATGSNYGYTF
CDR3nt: TGTGCCAGCAGCTCAGCAACAGGATCTAACTATGGCTACACCTTC

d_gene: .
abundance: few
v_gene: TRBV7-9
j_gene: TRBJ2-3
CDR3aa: CASSLVSDTQYF
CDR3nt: TGTGCCAGCAGCCTAGTTTCAGATACGCAGTATTTT

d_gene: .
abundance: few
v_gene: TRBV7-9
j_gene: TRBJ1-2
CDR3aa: CASSLEVGSNYGYTF
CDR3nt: TGTGCCAGCAGCTTAGAGGTCGGCTCTAACTATGGCTACACCTTC

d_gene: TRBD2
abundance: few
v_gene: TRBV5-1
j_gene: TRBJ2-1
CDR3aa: CASSLVPERGEQFF
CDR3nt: TGCGCCAGCAGCTTGGTACCCGAGCGGGGTGAGCAGTTCTTC

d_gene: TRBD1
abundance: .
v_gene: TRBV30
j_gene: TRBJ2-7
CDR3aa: CAWGPGQGQDEQYF
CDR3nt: TGTGCCTGGGGACCGGGACAGGGACAGGACGAGCAGTACTTC